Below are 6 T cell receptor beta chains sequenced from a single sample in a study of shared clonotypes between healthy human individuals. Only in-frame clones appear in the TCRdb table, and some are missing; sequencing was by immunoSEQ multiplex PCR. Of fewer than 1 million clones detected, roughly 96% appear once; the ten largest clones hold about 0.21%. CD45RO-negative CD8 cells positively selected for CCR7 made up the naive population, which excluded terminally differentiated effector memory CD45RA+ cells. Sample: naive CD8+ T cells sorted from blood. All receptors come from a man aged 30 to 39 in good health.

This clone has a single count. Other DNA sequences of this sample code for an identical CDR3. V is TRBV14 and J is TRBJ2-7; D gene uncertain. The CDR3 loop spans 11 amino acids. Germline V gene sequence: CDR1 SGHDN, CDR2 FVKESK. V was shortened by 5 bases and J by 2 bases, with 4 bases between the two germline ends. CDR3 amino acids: CASSLAYEQYF. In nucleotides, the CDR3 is TGTGCCAGCAGCTTAGCCTACGAGCAGTACTTC.

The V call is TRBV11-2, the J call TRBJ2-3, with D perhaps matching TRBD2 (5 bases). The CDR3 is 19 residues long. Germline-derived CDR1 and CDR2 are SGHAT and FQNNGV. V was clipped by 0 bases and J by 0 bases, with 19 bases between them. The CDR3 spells CASSLDSWGVGLSTDTQYF. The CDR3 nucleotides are TGTGCCAGCAGCTTAGATTCTTGGGGTGTCGGACTGAGCACAGATACGCAGTATTTT.

Here the CDR3 reads CASSRGQVGEQFF. The CDR3 coding sequence is TGTGCCAGCAGTCGCGGACAGGTGGGTGAGCAGTTCTTC. This chain connects TRBV27 to TRBJ2-1; 7 bases agree with TRBD1. Germline V CDR1 and CDR2: MNHEY, SMNVEV (reference sequence). The CDR3 runs 13 residues. J was trimmed by 9 bases and V by 5 bases; bases with no gene match: 7.

DNA for the CDR3: TGTGCCAGCAGCTGGGACTACAGAATTAGCGGTGAGCAGTTCTTC. Translation gives CASSWDYRISGEQFF. The chain has TRBV7-4 and TRBJ2-1; 7 positions match TRBD2. V trimming: 4 bases; J trimming: 9 bases; junction bases outside the gene matches: 12. Per germline, CDR1 SGHVT and CDR2 SQSDAQ. This CDR3 is 15 amino acids long.

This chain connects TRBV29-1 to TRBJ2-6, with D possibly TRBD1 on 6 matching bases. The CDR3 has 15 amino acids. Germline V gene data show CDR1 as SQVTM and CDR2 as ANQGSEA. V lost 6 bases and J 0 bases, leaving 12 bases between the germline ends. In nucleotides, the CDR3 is TGCAGCGTATCGGACAGTGGCTCTGGGGCCAACGTCCTGACTTTC. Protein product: CSVSDSGSGANVLTF.

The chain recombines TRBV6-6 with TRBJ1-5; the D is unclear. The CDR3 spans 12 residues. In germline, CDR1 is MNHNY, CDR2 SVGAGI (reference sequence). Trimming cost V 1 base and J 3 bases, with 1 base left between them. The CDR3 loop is CASSYFNQPQHF. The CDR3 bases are TGTGCCAGCAGTTACTTCAATCAGCCCCAGCATTTT.